Presented here are 8 T cell receptor beta chains from one specimen sequenced in a study of blood T cells in healthy people across ages. Alongside a J-beta primer mix, a sample-barcoded 5' primer served in a second PCR lasting about 7 to 12 cycles. TCRdb used MiXCR to reprocess the 5' RACE reads, holding one entry per CDR3 protein. This table has 600,000 or so distinct CDR3 sequences, about 30% appearing once. Sequencing used blood. The receptor source for this set is an elderly woman in good health.

Comments on this clonotype: A single base separates this from a much larger clone, so it may be a read error. The chain is built from TRBV10-3 and TRBJ1-1; the match to TRBD1 covers 7 bases. Germline CDR1 reads ENHRY; CDR2 reads SYGVKD. J was trimmed by 6 bases and V by 7 bases; bases with no gene match: 14. CDR3 length: 15 amino acids. The CDR3 DNA follows: TGTGCCATCATGGAAAAGACAGGGTGGAGTTCTGAAGCTTTCTTT. It codes for CAIMEKTGWSSEAFF.

The CDR3 loop is CASSLDGTATMGEQYF. In DNA, the CDR3 is TGCGCCAGCAGCTTGGATGGGACGGCGACAATGGGCGAGCAGTACTTC. The chain is built from TRBV5-1 and TRBJ2-5; D may correspond to TRBD1 or TRBD2 (5 bases each). The DNA matches TRBJ2-7 better at its end, which makes the J call doubtful. The CDR3 sequence is 16 residues long. Germline CDR1 and CDR2: SGHRS and YFSETQ.

There are many counts of this clonotype. The V call is TRBV7-9, the J call TRBJ1-6; D is undetermined. The germline V and J ends were trimmed by 4 bases and 7 bases, with 8 bases remaining between them. Germline lookup yields CDR1 SEHNR and CDR2 FQNEAQ (reference sequence). The CDR3 length is 13 residues. CDR3 sequence reads: CASSSYLNSPLHF. The CDR3 DNA reads as TGTGCCAGCAGCTCCTACTTAAATTCACCCCTCCACTTT.

This clonotype was recorded many times. The chain employs TRBV19 and TRBJ2-7; D may be TRBD1 (6 bases). The V gene's germline CDR1 is LNHDA and CDR2 SQIVND (reference sequence). The ends were cut back, 5 bases at V and 4 bases at J, with 12 bases in the middle. The CDR3 is made up of 13 amino acids. CDR3 protein: CASSPQRGYEQYF. The CDR3 DNA reads as TGTGCCAGTAGTCCTCAGAGGGGGTACGAGCAGTACTTC.

On this clonotype: A read error may account for a junction end that differs from germline. The V and J genes are TRBV6-6 and TRBJ1-2; 8 bases are a match to TRBD1. This CDR3 is built from 13 residues. Germline V lookup: CDR1 MNHNY, CDR2 SVGAGI (reference sequence). The CDR3 DNA is TGTGCCAGCAGTCCGACAGGGGACTATGGCTACTCCTTC. Its protein is CASSPTGDYGYSF.

At least ten counts were recorded for this clonotype. The chain links TRBV7-2 to TRBJ1-1; a weak D match, TRBD1 (6 bases). There are 12 residues in the CDR3. CDR1 and CDR2 (germline): SGHTA, FQGNSA. V was pared by 4 bases and J by 8 bases, with 11 bases between. The CDR3 here is CASSSSQGEAFF. The CDR3 coding sequence is TGTGCCAGCAGCTCATCACAGGGCGAAGCTTTCTTT.

The genes are TRBV5-1 and TRBJ2-3; TRBD2 matches at 15 bases. This CDR3 is built from 20 residues. Germline-derived CDR1 and CDR2 are SGHRS and YFSETQ. The J segment lost 0 bases and the V segment lost 0 bases, leaving 8 bases of the junction unmatched. This chain's CDR3 is CASSLEGTSGGPFSTDTQYF. DNA for the CDR3: TGCGCCAGCAGCTTGGAGGGGACTAGCGGGGGGCCATTTAGCACAGATACGCAGTATTTT. The full variable domain, rest sourced from reference TRBV5-1 and TRBJ2-3, is KAGVTQTPRYLIKTRGQQVTLSCSPISGHRSVSWYQQTPGQGLQFLFEYFSETQRNKGNFPGRFSGRQFSNSRSEMNVSTLELGDSALYLCASSLEGTSGGPFSTDTQYFGPGTRLTVL.

The chain carries TRBV30 and TRBJ1-1, with 10 bases matching TRBD1. V dropped 4 bases and J dropped 4; count of bases not matched to a gene: 6. There are 14 residues in the CDR3. CDR1 is GTSNPN and CDR2 is SVGIG in the germline V gene (reference sequence). The CDR3 DNA reads TGTGCCTGGACCACCGGGACAGGGGCCACTGAAGCTTTCTTT. Its protein product is CAWTTGTGATEAFF.